Below are 13 T cell receptor beta chains sequenced from a single sample in a study of cytomegalovirus exposure and HLA in healthy donors. This table comes from immunoSEQ multiplex PCR, and its TCRdb copy is limited to in-frame clones, with some not included. Of under 100,000 clones detected, 85% to 95% appear once; the ten largest clones hold more than 0.6%. What was sequenced was PBMCs. The receptors shown here come from a woman aged 18 to 35 in good health and CMV-seronegative.

The chain is built from TRBV7-2 and TRBJ1-5; D is unresolved. Germline assignment: CDR1 SGHTA and CDR2 FQGNSA. The CDR3 is 13 amino acids. Trimming removed 5 bases from V and 0 bases from J, with 5 bases in between. The CDR3 reads CASSISSNQPQHF. As DNA, the CDR3 is TGTGCCAGCAGCATCTCTAGCAATCAGCCCCAGCATTTT.

The V and J genes are TRBV5-7 and TRBJ2-7; 7 nucleotides match TRBD1. TRBV5-7 is annotated as an ORF whose role is uncertain. The CDR3 is made up of 14 amino acids. V lost 2 bases, J lost 1 base, and 3 bases stayed unmatched. CDR3 sequence reads: CASSLTGQSYEQYF. CDR3 in DNA: TGTGCCAGCAGCTTAACGGGACAGTCCTACGAGCAGTACTTC.

In the case of this clone: Compared with germline, one end of the junction differs, possibly owing to a read error. J is TRBJ2-5 and V is TRBV30; unclear D gene. The CDR3 has 14 residues. Germline V gene data show CDR1 as GTSNPN and CDR2 as SVGIG (reference sequence). The CDR3 nucleotides read TGTGCCTGGAGTGAGCCAGGCCTCCAAGGGACCCAGTACTTC. Protein: CAWSEPGLQGTQYF.

V is TRBV6-5 and J is TRBJ1-2; D is uncertain. CDR3 size: 13 residues. Germline-derived CDR1 and CDR2 are MNHEY and SVGAGI. V was shortened by 6 bases and J by 2 bases, with 10 bases between the two germline ends. The CDR3: CASSYVANYGYTF. CDR3 sequence (DNA): TGTGCCAGCAGCTACGTGGCCAACTATGGCTACACCTTC.

The chain is built from TRBV5-6 and TRBJ1-1; tentatively, D is TRBD1 (5 bases). Trimming removed 4 bases at V and 0 bases at J, with 19 bases between. The CDR3 extends over 17 amino acids. Germline assignment: CDR1 SGHDT and CDR2 YYEEEE. Here the CDR3 reads CASSAGGRASMNTEAFF. Here the CDR3 DNA reads TGTGCCAGCAGCGCTGGGGGGAGGGCCTCCATGAACACTGAAGCTTTCTTT.

V usage is TRBV27 and J usage is TRBJ2-7, with D maybe TRBD1 (5 bases). The CDR3 runs to 13 residues. Germline V gives CDR1 MNHEY, CDR2 SMNVEV (reference sequence). The V end was cut by 0 bases, the J end by 6 bases, with 9 bases between. The DNA for the CDR3 is TGTGCCAGCAGTTTATCCCACAGGCTCGAGCAGTACTTC. This codes for CASSLSHRLEQYF.

The chain recombines TRBV19 with TRBJ2-5; TRBD1 matches 8 bases. Germline loops: CDR1 LNHDA, CDR2 SQIVND (reference sequence). V dropped 3 bases and J dropped 6; count of bases not matched to a gene: 3. The CDR3 is 13 amino acids. The CDR3, as DNA: TGTGCCAGTAGTATCGGCAGGGGGCAGACCCAGTACTTC. Protein sequence: CASSIGRGQTQYF.

This chain links TRBV29-1 with TRBJ1-2; TRBD1 matches 8 bases. Germline-derived CDR1 and CDR2 are SQVTM and ANQGSEA. The V segment lost 5 bases and the J segment 5 bases; nucleotides outside the gene matches: 1. This CDR3 contains 11 residues. CDR3: CSVTGGYGYTF. The CDR3 DNA is TGCAGCGTTACAGGGGGGTATGGCTACACCTTC.

The gene calls are TRBV5-4 and TRBJ2-5, with D possibly TRBD1 on 5 matching bases. Germline CDR1 is SGHNT and CDR2 is YYREEE (reference sequence). Between the trimmed V and J ends, which lost 5 bases and 2 bases, there was a span of 10 bases. There are 13 residues in the CDR3. In DNA form, the CDR3 reads TGTGCCAGCAGACCAGCAGGGCAAGAGACCCAGTACTTC. Protein product: CASRPAGQETQYF.

The V gene is TRBV5-1, the J gene TRBJ2-2; possibly TRBD1 for D (6 bases). The CDR3 has 13 residues. CDR1 and CDR2 from the germline V gene are SGHRS and YFSETQ. Trimming removed 5 bases at V and 6 bases at J, with 11 bases between. The CDR3 nucleotides are TGCGCCAGCAGAACAGGGTTATCCGGGGAGCTGTTTTTT. This sequence encodes CASRTGLSGELFF.

The V call is TRBV7-6, the J call TRBJ2-7; a possible D gene is TRBD2 (6 bases). Germline loops: CDR1 SGHVS, CDR2 FNYEAQ. The CDR3 covers 16 residues. The V and J ends lost 5 bases and 2 bases respectively, with 19 bases between them. As DNA, the CDR3 is TGTGCCAGCAGCCAGCAGTACGGGGGAGCCCCCTACGAGCAGTACTTC. This encodes CASSQQYGGAPYEQYF.

This clone was recorded once. The chain has TRBV10-3 and TRBJ2-2, with TRBD2 matching over 12 bases. The trim removed 10 bases at V and 0 bases at J, leaving 6 bases unmatched. The CDR3 sequence is 16 residues long. Germline V gene sequence: CDR1 ENHRY, CDR2 SYGVKD. CDR3 sequence (DNA): TGTGCCACGAGGACTAGCGGGACCTCGAACACCGGGGAGCTGTTTTTT. It translates to CATRTSGTSNTGELFF.

V and J are TRBV11-2 and TRBJ2-2, with D hard to call. Germline lookup yields CDR1 SGHAT and CDR2 FQNNGV. The V end was cut by 1 base, the J end by 4 bases, with 4 bases between. This CDR3 has 13 residues. The CDR3 region has the DNA TGTGCCAGCAGCTTAGCCCGCACCGGGGAGCTGTTTTTT. This translates into CASSLARTGELFF.